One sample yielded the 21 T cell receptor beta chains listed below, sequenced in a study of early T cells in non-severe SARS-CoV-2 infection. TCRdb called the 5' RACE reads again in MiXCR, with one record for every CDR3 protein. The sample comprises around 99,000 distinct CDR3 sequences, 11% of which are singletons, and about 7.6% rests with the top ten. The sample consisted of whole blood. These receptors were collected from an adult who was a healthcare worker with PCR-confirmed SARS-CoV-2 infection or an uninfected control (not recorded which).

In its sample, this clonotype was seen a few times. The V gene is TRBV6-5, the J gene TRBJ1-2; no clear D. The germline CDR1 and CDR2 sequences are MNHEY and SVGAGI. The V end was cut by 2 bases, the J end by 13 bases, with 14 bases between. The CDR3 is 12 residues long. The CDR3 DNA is TGTGCCAGCAGTTACAAGCGTGGGCCCGGCACCTTC. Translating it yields CASSYKRGPGTF.

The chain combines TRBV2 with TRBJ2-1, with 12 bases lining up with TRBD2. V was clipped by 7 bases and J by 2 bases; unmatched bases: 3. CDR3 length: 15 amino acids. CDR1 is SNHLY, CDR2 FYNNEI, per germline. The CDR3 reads CASTRLAGAYNEQFF. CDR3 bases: TGTGCCAGCACCCGACTAGCGGGGGCCTACAATGAGCAGTTCTTC.

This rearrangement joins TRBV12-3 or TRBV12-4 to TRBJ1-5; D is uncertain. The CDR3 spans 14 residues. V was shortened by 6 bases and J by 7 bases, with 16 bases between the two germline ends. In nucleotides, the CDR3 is TGTGCCAGCAGCCCTAGATTGGGTGGACAGCCCCAGCATTTT. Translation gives CASSPRLGGQPQHF.

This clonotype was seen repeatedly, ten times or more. The CDR3 DNA is TGTGCCAGCAGCTTCTTTACGACTAGCGGCACAGATACGCAGTATTTT. Protein: CASSFFTTSGTDTQYF. The chain recombines TRBV7-6 with TRBJ2-3; 8 bases are a match to TRBD2. This CDR3 region has 16 residues. CDR1 is SGHVS and CDR2 is FNYEAQ in the germline V gene. V lost 3 bases to trimming and J lost 1 base; unmatched junction nucleotides: 6.

DNA of the CDR3: TGTGCCAGCAGCTCAGGGATTGGGTCACCCCTCCACTTT. Translation: CASSSGIGSPLHF. The J gene is TRBJ1-6, the V gene TRBV11-3; D might be TRBD1 (5 bases). Trimming cost V 4 bases and J 10 bases, with 11 bases left between them. This CDR3 region has 13 residues. Germline loops: CDR1 SGHNT, CDR2 YENEEA.

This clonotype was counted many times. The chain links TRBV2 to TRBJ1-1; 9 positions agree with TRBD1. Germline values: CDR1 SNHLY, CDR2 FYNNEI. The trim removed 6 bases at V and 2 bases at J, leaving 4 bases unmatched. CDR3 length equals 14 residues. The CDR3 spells CASSLQGANTEAFF. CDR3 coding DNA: TGTGCCAGCAGCCTACAGGGGGCCAACACTGAAGCTTTCTTT. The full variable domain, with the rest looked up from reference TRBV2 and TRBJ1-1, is EPEVTQTPSHQVTQMGQEVILRCVPISNHLYFYWYRQILGQKVEFLVSFYNNEISEKSEIFDDQFSVERPDGSNFTLKIRSTKLEDSAMYFCASSLQGANTEAFFGQGTRLTVV.

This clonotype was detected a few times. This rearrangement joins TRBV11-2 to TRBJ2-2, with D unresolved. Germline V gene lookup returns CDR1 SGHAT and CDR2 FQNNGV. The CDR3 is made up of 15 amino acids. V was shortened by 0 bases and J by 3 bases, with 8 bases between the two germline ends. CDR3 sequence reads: CASSLEALYTGELFF. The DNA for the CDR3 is TGTGCCAGCAGCTTAGAGGCCTTATACACCGGGGAGCTGTTTTTT.

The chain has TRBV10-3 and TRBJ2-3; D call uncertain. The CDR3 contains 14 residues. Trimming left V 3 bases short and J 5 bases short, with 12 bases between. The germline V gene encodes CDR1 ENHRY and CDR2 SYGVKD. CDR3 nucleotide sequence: TGTGCCATCAGTGACACTGGGATTGGAGATACGCAGTATTTT. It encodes CAISDTGIGDTQYF.

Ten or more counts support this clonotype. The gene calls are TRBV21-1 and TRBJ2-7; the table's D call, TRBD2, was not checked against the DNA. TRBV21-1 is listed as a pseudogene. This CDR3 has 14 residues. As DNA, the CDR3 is TGTGCCAGCAGCAAACGCGGGAGGGGGTACGAGCAGTACTTC. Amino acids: CASSKRGRGYEQYF.

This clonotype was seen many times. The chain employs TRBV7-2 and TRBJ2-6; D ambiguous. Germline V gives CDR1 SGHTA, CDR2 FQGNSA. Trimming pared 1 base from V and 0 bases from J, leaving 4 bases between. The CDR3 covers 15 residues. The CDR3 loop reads CASSLGGSGANVLTF. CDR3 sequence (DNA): TGTGCCAGCAGCTTAGGAGGCTCTGGGGCCAACGTCCTGACTTTC.

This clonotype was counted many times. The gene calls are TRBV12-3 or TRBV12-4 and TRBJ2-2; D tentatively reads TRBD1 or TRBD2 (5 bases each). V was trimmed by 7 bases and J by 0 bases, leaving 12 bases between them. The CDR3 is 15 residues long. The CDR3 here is CASTMGETNTGELFF. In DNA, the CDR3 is TGTGCCAGCACCATGGGGGAGACGAACACCGGGGAGCTGTTTTTT.

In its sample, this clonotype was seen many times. This chain's CDR3 is CASSLNTDTQYF. CDR3 DNA sequence: TGTGCCAGCAGCTTAAACACAGATACGCAGTATTTT. The genes are TRBV11-2 and TRBJ2-3, with D unclear. Germline V gives CDR1 SGHAT, CDR2 FQNNGV. This CDR3 contains 12 residues. The V and J ends lost 2 bases and 2 bases respectively, with 2 bases between them.

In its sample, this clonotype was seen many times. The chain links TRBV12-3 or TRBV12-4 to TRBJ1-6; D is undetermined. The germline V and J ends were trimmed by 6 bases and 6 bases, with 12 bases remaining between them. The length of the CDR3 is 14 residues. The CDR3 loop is CASSPTVGNSPLHF. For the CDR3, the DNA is TGTGCCAGCAGCCCCACAGTCGGTAATTCACCCCTCCACTTT.

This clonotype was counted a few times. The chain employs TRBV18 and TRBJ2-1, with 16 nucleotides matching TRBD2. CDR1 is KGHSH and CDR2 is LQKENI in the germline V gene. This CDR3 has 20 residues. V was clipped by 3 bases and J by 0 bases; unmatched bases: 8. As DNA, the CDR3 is TGTGCCAGCTCACCCCGACCGGGACTAGCGGGAGGGCCCTCCTACAATGAGCAGTTCTTC. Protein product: CASSPRPGLAGGPSYNEQFF.

The DNA for the CDR3 is TGTGCCAGCAGCTCACTAGGGACTAGTAAGGATGAGCAGTTCTTC. Its translation: CASSSLGTSKDEQFF. The V and J genes are TRBV11-2 and TRBJ2-1, with 8 bases matching TRBD2. Germline assignment: CDR1 SGHAT and CDR2 FQNNGV. V dropped 4 bases and J dropped 8; count of bases not matched to a gene: 10. The CDR3 is 15 residues long.

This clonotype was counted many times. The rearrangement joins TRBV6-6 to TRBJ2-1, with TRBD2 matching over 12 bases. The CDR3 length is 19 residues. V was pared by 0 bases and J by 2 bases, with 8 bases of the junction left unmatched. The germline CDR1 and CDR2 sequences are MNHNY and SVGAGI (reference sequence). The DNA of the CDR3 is TGTGCCAGCAGTTACTCGAGACTAGCGGGAGAGGGGCCCTACAATGAGCAGTTCTTC. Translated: CASSYSRLAGEGPYNEQFF.

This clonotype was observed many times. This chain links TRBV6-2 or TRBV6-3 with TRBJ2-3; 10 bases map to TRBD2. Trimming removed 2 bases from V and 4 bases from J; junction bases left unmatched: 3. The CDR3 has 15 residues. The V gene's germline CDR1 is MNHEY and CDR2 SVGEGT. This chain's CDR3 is CASSYGTSEADTQYF. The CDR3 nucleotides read TGTGCCAGCAGTTACGGGACTAGCGAAGCAGATACGCAGTATTTT.

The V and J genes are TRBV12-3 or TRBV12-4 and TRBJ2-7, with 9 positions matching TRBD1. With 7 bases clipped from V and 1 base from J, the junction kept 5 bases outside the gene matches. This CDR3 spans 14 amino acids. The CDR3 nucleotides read TGTGCCAGCAAACCACAGGGGGCGTCCTACGAGCAGTACTTC. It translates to CASKPQGASYEQYF.

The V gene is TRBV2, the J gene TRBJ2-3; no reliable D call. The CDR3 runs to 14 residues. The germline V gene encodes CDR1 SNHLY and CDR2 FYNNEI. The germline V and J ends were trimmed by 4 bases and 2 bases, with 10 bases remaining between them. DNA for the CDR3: TGTGCCAGCAGTGGACTTTCAACCACAGATACGCAGTATTTT. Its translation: CASSGLSTTDTQYF.

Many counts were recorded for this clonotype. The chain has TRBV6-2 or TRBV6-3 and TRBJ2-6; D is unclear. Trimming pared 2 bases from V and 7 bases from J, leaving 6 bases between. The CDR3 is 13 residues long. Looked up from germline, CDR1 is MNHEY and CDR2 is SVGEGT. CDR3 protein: CASSYQEANVLTF. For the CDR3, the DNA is TGTGCCAGCAGTTACCAAGAAGCCAACGTCCTGACTTTC.

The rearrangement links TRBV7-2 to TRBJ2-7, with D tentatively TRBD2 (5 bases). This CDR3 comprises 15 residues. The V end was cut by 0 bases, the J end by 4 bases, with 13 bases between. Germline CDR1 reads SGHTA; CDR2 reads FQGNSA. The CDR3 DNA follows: TGTGCCAGCAGCTTAGCGCCGGCTAGCTCTTACGAGCAGTACTTC. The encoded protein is CASSLAPASSYEQYF. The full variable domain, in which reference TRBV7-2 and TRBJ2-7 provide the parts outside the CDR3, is GAGVSQSPSNKVTEKGKDVELRCDPISGHTALYWYRQSLGQGLEFLIYFQGNSAPDKSGLPSDRFSAERTGGSVSTLTIQRTQQEDSAVYLCASSLAPASSYEQYFGPGTRLTVT.